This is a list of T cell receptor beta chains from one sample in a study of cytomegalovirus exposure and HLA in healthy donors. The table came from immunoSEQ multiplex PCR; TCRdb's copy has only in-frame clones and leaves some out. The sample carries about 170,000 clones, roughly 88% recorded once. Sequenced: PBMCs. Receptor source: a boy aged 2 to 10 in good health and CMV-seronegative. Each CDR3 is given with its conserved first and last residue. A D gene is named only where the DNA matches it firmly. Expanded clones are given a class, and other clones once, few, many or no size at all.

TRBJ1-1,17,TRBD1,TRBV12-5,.,CASGPLDRASLGTEAFF,TGTGCTAGTGGACCACTCGACAGGGCCTCCCTGGGGACTGAAGCTTTCTTT
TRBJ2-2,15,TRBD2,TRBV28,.,CASSLLAGGAGELFF,TGTGCCAGCAGCCTCCTAGCGGGAGGGGCCGGGGAGCTGTTTTTT
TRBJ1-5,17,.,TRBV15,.,CATSRDLPQVSNQPQHF,TGTGCCACCAGCAGAGACCTACCACAGGTTAGCAATCAGCCCCAGCATTTT
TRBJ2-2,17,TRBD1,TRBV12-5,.,CASGLPRTGFNTGELFF,TGTGCTAGTGGTTTGCCACGGACAGGCTTTAACACCGGGGAGCTGTTTTTT
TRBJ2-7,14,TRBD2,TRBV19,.,CASSMLAGTYEQYF,TGTGCCAGTAGTATGCTAGCGGGCACGTACGAGCAGTACTTC
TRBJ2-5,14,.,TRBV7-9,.,CASSRAGAQETQYF,TGTGCCAGCAGCCGGGCAGGGGCACAAGAGACCCAGTACTTC
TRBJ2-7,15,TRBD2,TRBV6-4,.,CASRSLADNAYEQYF,TGTGCCAGCAGATCTCTAGCGGACAACGCCTACGAGCAGTACTTC
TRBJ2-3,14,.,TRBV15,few,CATSPGTGADTQYF,TGTGCCACCAGCCCGGGCACGGGGGCAGATACGCAGTATTTT
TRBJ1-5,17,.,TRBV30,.,CAWSVPAPGQRHQPQHF,TGTGCCTGGAGTGTACCTGCTCCCGGACAGCGGCATCAGCCCCAGCATTTT
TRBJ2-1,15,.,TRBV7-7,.,CASSLAGARGNEQFF,TGTGCCAGCAGCTTAGCGGGGGCCCGGGGCAATGAGCAGTTCTTC
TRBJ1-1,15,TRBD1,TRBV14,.,CASSQWTGGEAEAFF,TGTGCCAGCAGCCAATGGACAGGGGGCGAGGCTGAAGCTTTCTTT
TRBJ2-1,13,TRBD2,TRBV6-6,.,CASSFGLATEQFF,TGTGCCAGCAGTTTTGGACTAGCAACTGAGCAGTTCTTC
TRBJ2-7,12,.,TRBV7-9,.,CASSDIAYEQYF,TGTGCCAGCAGCGATATAGCCTACGAGCAGTACTTC
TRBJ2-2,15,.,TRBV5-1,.,CASSLGLTDTGELFF,TGCGCCAGCAGCTTGGGACTGACAGATACCGGGGAGCTGTTTTTT
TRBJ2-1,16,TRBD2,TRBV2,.,CASSDASGTSDKFWFF,TGTGCCAGCAGTGATGCCTCCGGGACTAGCGATAAATTTTGGTTCTTC
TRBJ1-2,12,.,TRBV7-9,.,CASSPGNYGYTF,TGTGCCAGCAGCCCGGGTAACTATGGCTACACCTTC
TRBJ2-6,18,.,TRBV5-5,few,CASSLVGAGLAGANGLTF,TGTGCCAGCAGCTTGGTTGGCGCAGGGCTTGCTGGGGCCAACGGCCTGACTTTC
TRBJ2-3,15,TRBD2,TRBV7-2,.,CASSPGLALTDTQYF,TGTGCCAGCAGCCCGGGACTAGCCCTCACAGATACGCAGTATTTT
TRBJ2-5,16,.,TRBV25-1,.,CASSGGLSTGRETQYF,TGTGCCAGCAGTGGGGGACTCTCAACGGGTCGAGAGACCCAGTACTTC
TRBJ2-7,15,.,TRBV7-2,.,CASSLGGQKTYEQYF,TGTGCCAGCAGCTTAGGAGGACAGAAGACCTACGAGCAGTACTTC
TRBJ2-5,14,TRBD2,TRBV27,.,CASSFAGAGETQYF,TGTGCCAGCAGTTTCGCTGGAGCGGGGGAGACCCAGTACTTC
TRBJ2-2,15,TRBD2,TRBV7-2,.,CASSPGLAFAGELFF,TGTGCCAGCAGCCCGGGACTAGCGTTCGCCGGGGAGCTGTTTTTT
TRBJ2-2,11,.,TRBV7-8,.,CASSLPGELFF,TGTGCCAGCAGCTTACCGGGGGAGCTGTTTTTT
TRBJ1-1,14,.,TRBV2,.,CASSESQLNTEAFF,TGTGCCAGCAGTGAATCACAGCTGAACACTGAAGCTTTCTTT
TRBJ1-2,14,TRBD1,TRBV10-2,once,CASSATGGRDGYTF,TGCGCCAGCAGCGCAACAGGGGGACGTGATGGCTACACCTTC
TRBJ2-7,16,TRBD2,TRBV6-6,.,CASSYSRLAGGYEQYF,TGTGCCAGCAGTTACTCGAGACTAGCGGGAGGATACGAGCAGTACTTC
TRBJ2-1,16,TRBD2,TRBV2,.,CASSFSGLAGNNEQFF,TGTGCCAGCAGTTTCAGCGGACTAGCGGGGAACAATGAGCAGTTCTTC
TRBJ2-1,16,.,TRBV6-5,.,CASSSLKSGAGNEQFF,TGTGCCAGCAGTTCCCTGAAGAGCGGAGCAGGCAATGAGCAGTTCTTC
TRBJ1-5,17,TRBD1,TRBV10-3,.,CAISAGTANPANQPQHF,TGTGCCATCAGCGCCGGGACAGCCAATCCCGCGAATCAGCCCCAGCATTTT
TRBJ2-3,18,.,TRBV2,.,CASSEPPVRIEFTDTQYF,TGTGCCAGCAGTGAACCCCCGGTGCGGATAGAATTCACAGATACGCAGTATTTT
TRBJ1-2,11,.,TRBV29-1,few,CSVENSYGYTF,TGCAGCGTTGAAAACAGCTATGGCTACACCTTC
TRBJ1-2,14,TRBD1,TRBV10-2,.,CASTTGTANYGYTF,TGCGCCAGTACCACAGGGACAGCTAACTATGGCTACACCTTC
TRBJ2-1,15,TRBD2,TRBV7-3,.,CASSLRGTSLNEQFF,TGTGCCAGCAGCTTAAGGGGGACTAGCTTGAATGAGCAGTTCTTC
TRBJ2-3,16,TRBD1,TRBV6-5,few,CASSYSSTGDTHTQYF,TGTGCCAGCAGTTACTCATCGACAGGGGATACGCATACGCAGTATTTT
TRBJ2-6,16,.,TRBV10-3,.,CAIIPAGYSGANVLTF,TGTGCCATCATTCCAGCGGGTTACTCTGGGGCCAACGTCCTGACTTTC
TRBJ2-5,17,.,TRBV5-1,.,CASSPQRVGVAEETQYF,TGCGCCAGCAGCCCGCAGCGGGTTGGGGTAGCCGAAGAGACCCAGTACTTC
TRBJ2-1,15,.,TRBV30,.,CAWSAASEVYNEQFF,TGTGCCTGGAGTGCTGCTAGCGAAGTCTACAATGAGCAGTTCTTC
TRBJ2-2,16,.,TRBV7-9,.,CASSLVGLCNTGELFF,TGTGCCAGCAGCTTGGTGGGACTGTGCAACACCGGGGAGCTGTTTTTT
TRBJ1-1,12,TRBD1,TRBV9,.,CASSPRDREAFF,TGTGCCAGCAGCCCCCGGGACAGGGAAGCTTTCTTT
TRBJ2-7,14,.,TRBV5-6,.,CASSPGGAQYEQYF,TGTGCCAGCAGCCCCGGAGGGGCCCAGTACGAGCAGTACTTC
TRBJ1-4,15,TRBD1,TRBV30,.,CARSAGQGNLEKLFF,TGTGCCCGGAGTGCCGGACAGGGGAACCTAGAAAAACTGTTTTTT
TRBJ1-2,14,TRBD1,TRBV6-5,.,CASSYSTGGGGYTF,TGTGCCAGCAGTTACTCGACAGGGGGAGGTGGCTACACCTTC
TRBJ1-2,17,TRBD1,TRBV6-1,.,CASSESWTGQANYGYTF,TGTGCCAGCAGTGAATCTTGGACAGGACAAGCTAACTATGGCTACACCTTC
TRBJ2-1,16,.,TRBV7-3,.,CASSLTQAISYNEQFF,TGTGCCAGCAGCTTAACGCAAGCTATATCTTACAATGAGCAGTTCTTC
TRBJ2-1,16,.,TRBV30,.,CAWSPPGGVPYNEQFF,TGTGCCTGGAGTCCACCGGGCGGGGTCCCCTACAATGAGCAGTTCTTC